These 24 T cell receptor beta chains were all obtained from the same sample, sequenced in a study of regulatory T cells in long-lasting Graves disease. CDR3-region Arm-PCR and iRepertoire HTBI primers produced the TCR beta libraries. TCRdb used MiXCR to reprocess the multiplex PCR reads, holding one entry per CDR3 protein. Here the sample spans some 490,000 distinct CDR3 sequences, around 12% being singletons. Time point specified: newly diagnosed GD, antithyroid drugs for less than 3 months. Scientists built the TCR library using RNA that was extracted from PBMCs. The sample was also linked to a second study, of T cells in Graves' hyperthyroidism and ophthalmopathy.

This specimen consisted of peripheral blood mononuclear cells (PBMCs), obtained at new diagnosis, from a patient treated with antithyroid drugs. The receptors originated from a woman under 40 with Graves disease.

There are many counts of this clonotype. This chain links TRBV20-1 with TRBJ1-6; possibly TRBD1 for D (5 bases). CDR3 length equals 14 residues. Germline lookup yields CDR1 DFQATT and CDR2 SNEGSKA (reference sequence). V shed 1 base and J shed 7 bases, with 11 bases lying between them. The CDR3 reads CSARVAKGNSPLHF. CDR3 coding DNA: TGCAGTGCTAGAGTAGCCAAGGGGAATTCACCCCTCCACTTT.

The genes are TRBV11-1 and TRBJ2-1, with D perhaps assigned TRBD1 or TRBD2 (5 bases each). CDR1 is SGHAT, CDR2 FQDESV, per germline (reference sequence). This CDR3 comprises 15 residues. V lost 6 bases and J 5 bases, leaving 17 bases between the germline ends. The CDR3 sequence: CASRAPSGPDNEQFF. CDR3 nucleotide sequence: TGTGCCAGCAGAGCCCCCTCGGGACCGGACAATGAGCAGTTCTTC.

This clonotype was picked up many times. The chain couples TRBV10-3 to TRBJ2-7, with D possibly TRBD1 on 5 matching bases. V lost 4 bases to trimming and J lost 6 bases, with 16 bases between them. The CDR3 contains 14 residues. Per germline, CDR1 ENHRY and CDR2 SYGVKD. CDR3 amino acids: CAISASSLGLEQYF. Here the CDR3 DNA reads TGTGCCATCAGTGCCAGTTCGCTGGGGCTCGAGCAGTACTTC.

This chain uses TRBV29-1 with TRBJ2-5; D may be TRBD2 (5 bases). V was cut by 5 bases and J by 5 bases, with 24 bases left in between. The CDR3 length is 16 residues. The germline V gene encodes CDR1 SQVTM and CDR2 ANQGSEA. The CDR3 protein is CSVIYREPLLPETQYF. CDR3 nucleotides: TGCAGCGTTATCTACCGGGAACCTCTACTGCCGGAGACCCAGTACTTC.

This clonotype was counted between two and nine times. At one of its ends the junction is not consistent with the germline gene, which may arise from a read error. The V call is TRBV6-2 or TRBV6-3, the J call TRBJ2-1, with 7 bases that match TRBD2. This CDR3 is built from 14 residues. Germline V CDR1 and CDR2: MNHEY, SVGEGT. Here the CDR3 DNA reads TGTGCCAGCAATGGCGGGAGCTCCTGCAATGAGCAGTTCTTC. It yields the protein CASNGGSSCNEQFF.

V is TRBV7-3 and J is TRBJ2-7; unclear D gene. The CDR3 spans 12 residues. In germline, CDR1 is SGHTA, CDR2 FQGTGA. Trimming cost V 8 bases and J 3 bases, with 11 bases left between them. CDR3 sequence (DNA): TGTGCCAGCTCCTCAGGCTTCTACGAGCAGTACGTC. Translated: CASSSGFYEQYV.

This clonotype was detected many times. The rearrangement joins TRBV2 to TRBJ1-4, with D possibly being TRBD1 (5 bases). Trimming cost V 6 bases and J 8 bases, with 16 bases left between them. Germline CDR1 reads SNHLY; CDR2 reads FYNNEI. The CDR3 totals 14 residues. CDR3 amino acids: CASSETRAAEKLFF. Here the CDR3 DNA reads TGTGCCAGCAGCGAGACCAGGGCGGCAGAAAAACTGTTTTTT.

This chain uses TRBV5-5 with TRBJ2-7; D uncertain. The CDR3 contains 14 residues. The V end lost 0 bases, the J end lost 0 bases, and 7 bases lay between the germline ends. The germline V gene has CDR1 SGHKS and CDR2 YYEKEE (reference sequence). The CDR3: CASSLVGISYEQYF. As DNA, the CDR3 is TGTGCCAGCAGCTTGGTTGGGATCTCCTACGAGCAGTACTTC.

This clonotype was counted ten times or more. The V call is TRBV2, the J call TRBJ1-2, with D tentatively TRBD1 (5 bases). Trimming shortened V by 2 bases and J by 8 bases, and 9 bases separated the two germline ends. CDR1 and CDR2 (germline): SNHLY, FYNNEI. There are 12 residues in the CDR3. Here the CDR3 reads CASSEQGEGYTF. CDR3 coding DNA: TGTGCCAGCAGTGAACAGGGTGAAGGCTACACCTTC.

This clonotype was seen at least ten times. The chain employs TRBV20-1 and TRBJ2-7; possible D gene TRBD2, 6 bases. Trimming took 0 bases from V and 2 from J, leaving 14 bases between them. The length of the CDR3 is 15 residues. Germline-derived CDR1 and CDR2 are DFQATT and SNEGSKA (reference sequence). This CDR3 reads CSARDMTGSAYEQYF. CDR3 sequence (DNA): TGCAGTGCTAGAGATATGACCGGGAGCGCCTACGAGCAGTACTTC.

The V gene is TRBV20-1, the J gene TRBJ2-7; 7 nucleotides align to TRBD2. Germline V gene sequence: CDR1 DFQATT, CDR2 SNEGSKA (reference sequence). Trimming took 1 base from V and 1 from J; bases not matched to a gene: 7. The CDR3 contains 15 residues. The CDR3 is CSARAMVAGSYEQYF. CDR3 DNA: TGCAGTGCTAGAGCGATGGTAGCGGGTTCCTACGAGCAGTACTTC.

This clonotype was seen a handful of times. The CDR3 here is CASSQGPGDNEKLFF. Here the CDR3 DNA reads TGTGCCAGCAGCCAAGGACCAGGAGATAATGAAAAACTGTTTTTT. This sequence joins TRBV3-1 and TRBJ1-4, with unresolved D. Trimming left V 1 base short and J 4 bases short, with 10 bases between. Per the germline V gene, CDR1 is LGHDT and CDR2 is YNNKEL (reference sequence). The CDR3 spans 15 residues.

This clonotype was observed at least ten times. V usage is TRBV28 and J usage is TRBJ1-2; no clear D gene. Germline-derived CDR1 and CDR2 are MDHEN and SYDVKM. CDR3 length equals 13 residues. Trimming left V 5 bases short and J 0 bases short, with 7 bases between. CDR3 DNA sequence: TGTGCCAGCAGTGATACTACTAACTATGGCTACACCTTC. This sequence encodes CASSDTTNYGYTF.

This chain joins TRBV4-2 and TRBJ2-7; TRBD2 matches 8 bases. V shed 2 bases and J 3 bases; nucleotides not matched to a gene: 6. This CDR3 comprises 15 residues. The V gene's germline CDR1 is LGHNA and CDR2 YNFKEQ. The CDR3 region is CASSQMAGGYYEQYF. CDR3 nucleotide sequence: TGTGCCAGCAGCCAAATGGCGGGAGGATACTACGAGCAGTACTTC.

The chain joins TRBV12-3 or TRBV12-4 to TRBJ1-1; the D is unclear. Trimming left V 7 bases short and J 3 bases short, with 12 bases between. The CDR3 has 13 amino acids. CDR3 DNA: TGTGCCAGCAAAAGAGGTGCGGACACTGAAGCTTTCTTT. It yields the protein CASKRGADTEAFF.

This clonotype was found many times. The rearrangement joins TRBV2 to TRBJ2-3; 11 bases are shared with TRBD2. The V segment lost 6 bases and the J segment 2 bases; nucleotides outside the gene matches: 7. This CDR3 comprises 16 residues. CDR1 and CDR2 from the germline V gene are SNHLY and FYNNEI. The DNA for the CDR3 is TGTGCCAGCAGGACGAGACTAGCGGGACACACAGATACGCAGTATTTT. It specifies CASRTRLAGHTDTQYF.

At least ten counts were recorded for this clonotype. V and J are TRBV28 and TRBJ2-7; no definite D call. Germline V gives CDR1 MDHEN, CDR2 SYDVKM. Trimming shortened V by 5 bases and J by 3 bases, and 8 bases separated the two germline ends. The CDR3 has 12 amino acids. The CDR3 nucleotides are TGTGCCAGCAGTCCGACGGTCTACGAGCAGTACTTC. This codes for CASSPTVYEQYF.

In its sample, this clonotype was seen many times. One junction end does not reproduce the germline sequence, and a read error may be involved. The gene calls are TRBV7-9 and TRBJ1-6; TRBD1 is a possible D gene (5 bases). Germline V CDR1 and CDR2: SEHNR, FQNEAQ (reference sequence). CDR3 size: 17 residues. CDR3 DNA: TGTGCCAGCAGCGTAGCGACAGAGAGCTCCTATAATTCACCCCTCCACTTT. Its protein is CASSVATESSYNSPLHF.

As to this clonotype: This may be a read error: a much more frequent sequence differs by one nucleotide. As the CDR3 is not closed by the conserved phenylalanine or tryptophan, this likely results from a read error. This chain uses TRBV11-2 with TRBJ2-6, with 10 bases matching TRBD1. This CDR3 region has 21 residues. Looked up from germline, CDR1 is SGHAT and CDR2 is FQNNGV. V shed 0 bases, J shed 1 base, and the junction held 12 bases outside the gene matches. CDR3 DNA sequence: TGTGCCAGCAGCTTAGAAATAGAAACCGGGACAGGGGATTCTGGGGCCAACGTCCTGACTCTC. Protein sequence: CASSLEIETGTGDSGANVLTL.

V and J are TRBV18 and TRBJ1-2; 7 bases are a match to TRBD1. The CDR3 is made up of 14 amino acids. V trimming: 5 bases; J trimming: 6 bases; junction bases outside the gene matches: 9. The germline V gene encodes CDR1 KGHSH and CDR2 LQKENI. The CDR3 sequence: CASSSSTGNNGYTF. The CDR3 DNA follows: TGTGCCAGCTCATCGTCGACAGGGAATAATGGCTACACCTTC.

This clonotype was counted at least ten times. The chain carries TRBV10-3 and TRBJ1-3; 10 nucleotides line up with TRBD1. The CDR3 consists of 16 residues. Germline V gives CDR1 ENHRY, CDR2 SYGVKD. Trimming took 4 bases from V and 2 from J; bases not matched to a gene: 5. The CDR3 nucleotides are TGTGCCATCAGTGGGGGACAGGGGAAGGCTGGAAACACCATATATTTT. Encoded protein: CAISGGQGKAGNTIYF.

This clonotype has a count of ten or more. The V gene is TRBV9, the J gene TRBJ1-5, with D unclear. CDR1 is SGDLS, CDR2 YYNGEE, per germline. This CDR3 contains 13 residues. The V and J ends lost 5 bases and 2 bases respectively, with 8 bases between them. The CDR3 loop reads CASSGEGNQPQHF. In DNA, the CDR3 is TGTGCCAGCAGTGGTGAGGGCAATCAGCCCCAGCATTTT.

The sample holds many counts of this clonotype. This chain uses TRBV27 with TRBJ2-7; maybe TRBD2 (6 bases). With 3 bases removed from V and 1 base from J, the gap between germline ends came to 10 bases. This CDR3 contains 14 residues. CDR1 is MNHEY, CDR2 SMNVEV, per germline (reference sequence). The CDR3 here is CASSFSGNSYEQYF. The CDR3 nucleotides are TGTGCCAGCAGTTTTAGCGGAAATTCCTACGAGCAGTACTTC.

This clonotype was found many times. The gene calls are TRBV2 and TRBJ2-5; 9 nucleotides agree with TRBD1. Unmatched junction bases numbered 11, after V lost 3 bases and J lost 9 bases. This CDR3 has 15 residues. The V gene's germline CDR1 is SNHLY and CDR2 FYNNEI. The CDR3 DNA follows: TGTGCCAGCAGTGATGACAGGGGGGCTGGAAGGGCCCAGTACTTC. It yields the protein CASSDDRGAGRAQYF.